A few counts support the clone carrying this T cell receptor (beta chain). What it recognizes is unknown. Profiling that covered TCR beta VDJ and CDR3 relied on genomic DNA as its template. TCRdb ran MiXCR on the reads and lists one entry per CDR3 protein. Of 100,000 to 150,000 distinct CDR3 sequences in the sample, around 48% were seen once. The data stem from a study of CD8+CD57+ T cells in acquired aplastic anemia. Findings and caveats of the study: Shared by patients and controls, nearly 30 CD8+ CDR3s were abundant in patients.

CDR3 length: 13 residues. Germline lookup yields CDR1 SEHNR and CDR2 FQNEAQ (reference sequence). V lost 3 bases and J lost 0, with 3 bases in between. This rearrangement joins TRBV7-9 to TRBJ1-3; D gene ambiguous. The clonotype comes from a human donor in good health, serving as a control. The sequenced sample was sorted CD4+, CD8+, or CD8+CD57+ T cells (not recorded which) from PBMCs. The CDR3 DNA reads TGTGCCAGCAGCTTGAGCTCTGGAAACACCATATATTTT. This sequence encodes CASSLSSGNTIYF.